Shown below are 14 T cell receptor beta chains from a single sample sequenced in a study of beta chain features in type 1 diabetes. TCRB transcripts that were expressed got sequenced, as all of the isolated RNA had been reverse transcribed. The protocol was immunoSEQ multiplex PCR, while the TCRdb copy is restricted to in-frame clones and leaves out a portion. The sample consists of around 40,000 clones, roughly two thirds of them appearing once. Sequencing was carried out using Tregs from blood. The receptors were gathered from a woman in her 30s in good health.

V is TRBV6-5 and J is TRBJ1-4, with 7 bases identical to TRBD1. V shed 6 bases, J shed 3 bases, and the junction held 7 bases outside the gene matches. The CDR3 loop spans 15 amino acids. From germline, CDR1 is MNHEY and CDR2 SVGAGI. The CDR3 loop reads CASSRRTGANEKLFF. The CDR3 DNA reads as TGTGCCAGCAGCCGCAGGACAGGTGCTAATGAAAAACTGTTTTTT.

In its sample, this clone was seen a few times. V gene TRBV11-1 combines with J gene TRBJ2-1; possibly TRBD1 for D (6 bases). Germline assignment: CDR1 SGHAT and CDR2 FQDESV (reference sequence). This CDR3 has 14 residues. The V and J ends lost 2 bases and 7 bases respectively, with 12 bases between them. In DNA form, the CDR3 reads TGTGCCAGCAGCTTATTAGCAGGGGCTAATGAGCAGTTCTTC. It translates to CASSLLAGANEQFF.

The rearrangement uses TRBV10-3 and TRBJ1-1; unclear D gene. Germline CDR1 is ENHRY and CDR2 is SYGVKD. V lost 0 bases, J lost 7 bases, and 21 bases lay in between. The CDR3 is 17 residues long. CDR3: CAISESGTQRETREAFF. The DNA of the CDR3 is TGTGCCATCAGTGAGTCCGGCACGCAGCGGGAGACCCGTGAAGCTTTCTTT.

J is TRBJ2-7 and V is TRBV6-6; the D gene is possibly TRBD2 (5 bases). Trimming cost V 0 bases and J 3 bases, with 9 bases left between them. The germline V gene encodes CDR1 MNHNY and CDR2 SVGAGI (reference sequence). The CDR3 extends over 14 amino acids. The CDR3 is CASSYSRAYYEQYF. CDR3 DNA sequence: TGTGCCAGCAGTTACTCGAGGGCCTACTACGAGCAGTACTTC.

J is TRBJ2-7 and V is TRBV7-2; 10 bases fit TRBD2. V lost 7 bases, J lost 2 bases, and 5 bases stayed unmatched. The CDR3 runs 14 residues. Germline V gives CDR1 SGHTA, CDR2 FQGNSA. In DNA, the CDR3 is TGTGCCAGCAAAGGAAGCGGGAGGGCCTACGAGCAGTACTTC. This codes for CASKGSGRAYEQYF.

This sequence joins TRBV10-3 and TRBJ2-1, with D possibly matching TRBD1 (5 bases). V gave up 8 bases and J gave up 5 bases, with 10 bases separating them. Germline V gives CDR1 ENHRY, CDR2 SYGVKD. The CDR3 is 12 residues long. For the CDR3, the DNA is TGTGCCATCTCCTCGGACAACAATGAGCAGTTCTTC. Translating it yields CAISSDNNEQFF.

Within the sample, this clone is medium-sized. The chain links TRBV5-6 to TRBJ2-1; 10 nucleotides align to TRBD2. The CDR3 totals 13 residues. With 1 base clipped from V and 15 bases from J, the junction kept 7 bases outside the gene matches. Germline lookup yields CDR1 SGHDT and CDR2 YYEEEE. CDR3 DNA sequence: TGTGCCAGCAGCTTGCTTCTAGCGGGAGATCCGTTCTTC. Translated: CASSLLLAGDPFF. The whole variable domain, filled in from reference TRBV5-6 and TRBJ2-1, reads DAGVTQSPTHLIKTRGQQVTLRCSPKSGHDTVSWYQQALGQGPQFIFQYYEEEERQRGNFPDRFSGHQFPNYSSELNVNALLLGDSALYLCASSLLLAGDPFFGPGTRLTVL.

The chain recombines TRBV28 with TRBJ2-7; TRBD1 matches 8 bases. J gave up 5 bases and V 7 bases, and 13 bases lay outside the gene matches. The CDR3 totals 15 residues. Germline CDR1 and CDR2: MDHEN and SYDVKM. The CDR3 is CASTPADRVSNEQYF. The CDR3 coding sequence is TGTGCCAGCACCCCGGCGGACAGGGTCTCTAACGAGCAGTACTTC.

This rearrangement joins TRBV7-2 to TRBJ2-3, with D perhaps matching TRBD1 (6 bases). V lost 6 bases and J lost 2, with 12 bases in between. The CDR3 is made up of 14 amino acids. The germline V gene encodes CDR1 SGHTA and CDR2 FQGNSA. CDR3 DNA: TGTGCCAGCAGGGACACAGGGACCACAGATACGCAGTATTTT. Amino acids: CASRDTGTTDTQYF. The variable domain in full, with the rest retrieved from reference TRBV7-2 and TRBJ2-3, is GAGVSQSPSNKVTEKGKDVELRCDPISGHTALYWYRQSLGQGLEFLIYFQGNSAPDKSGLPSDRFSAERTGGSVSTLTIQRTQQEDSAVYLCASRDTGTTDTQYFGPGTRLTVL.

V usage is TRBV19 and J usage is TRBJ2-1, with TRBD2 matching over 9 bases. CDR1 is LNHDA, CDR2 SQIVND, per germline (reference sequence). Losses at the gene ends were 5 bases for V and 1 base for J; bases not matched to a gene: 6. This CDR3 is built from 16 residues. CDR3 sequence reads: CASSLSGSLSYNEQFF. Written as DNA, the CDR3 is TGTGCCAGTAGTCTTAGCGGGAGCTTATCCTACAATGAGCAGTTCTTC. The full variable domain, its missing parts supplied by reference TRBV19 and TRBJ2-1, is DGGITQSPKYLFRKEGQNVTLSCEQNLNHDAMYWYRQDPGQGLRLIYYSQIVNDFQKGDIAEGYSVSREKKESFPLTVTSAQKNPTAFYLCASSLSGSLSYNEQFFGPGTRLTVL.

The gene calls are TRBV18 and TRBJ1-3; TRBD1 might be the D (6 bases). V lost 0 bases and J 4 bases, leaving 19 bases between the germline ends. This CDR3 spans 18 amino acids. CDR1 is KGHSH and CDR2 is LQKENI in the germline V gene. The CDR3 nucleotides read TGTGCCAGCTCACCACCCGGAATCCTACAGGGCGAGGGAAACACCATATATTTT. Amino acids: CASSPPGILQGEGNTIYF.

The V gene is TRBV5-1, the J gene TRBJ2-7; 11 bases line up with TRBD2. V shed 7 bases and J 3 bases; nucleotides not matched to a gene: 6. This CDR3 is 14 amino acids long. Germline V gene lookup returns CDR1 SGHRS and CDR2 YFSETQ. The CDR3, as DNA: TGCGCCAGCGGCAATGGACTAGCGGGCTACGAGCAGTACTTC. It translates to CASGNGLAGYEQYF.

CDR3: CSLGDLSWDGYTF. For the CDR3, the DNA is TGCAGCCTCGGGGATCTGAGTTGGGATGGCTACACCTTC. V and J are TRBV29-1 and TRBJ1-2; D gene unclear. V was pared by 8 bases and J by 6 bases, with 19 bases between. CDR1 is SQVTM, CDR2 ANQGSEA, per germline. There are 13 residues in the CDR3.

The CDR3 protein is CASSREMEAFF. CDR3 nucleotide sequence: TGTGCCAGCAGCCGTGAGATGGAAGCTTTCTTT. The chain employs TRBV6-1 and TRBJ1-1; no definite D call. The CDR3 length is 11 residues. Between the trimmed V and J ends, which lost 6 bases and 8 bases, there was a span of 10 bases. Germline V gene data show CDR1 as MNHNS and CDR2 as SASEGT.